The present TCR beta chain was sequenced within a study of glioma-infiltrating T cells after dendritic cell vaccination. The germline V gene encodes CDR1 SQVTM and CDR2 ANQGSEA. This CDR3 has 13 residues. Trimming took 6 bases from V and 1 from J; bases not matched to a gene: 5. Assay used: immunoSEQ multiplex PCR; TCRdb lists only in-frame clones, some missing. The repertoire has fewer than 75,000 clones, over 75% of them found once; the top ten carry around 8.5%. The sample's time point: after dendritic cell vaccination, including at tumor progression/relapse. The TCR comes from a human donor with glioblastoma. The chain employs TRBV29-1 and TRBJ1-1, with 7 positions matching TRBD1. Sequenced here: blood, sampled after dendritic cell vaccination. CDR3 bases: TGCAGCGTGGTGACAGGGAGGAACACTGAAGCTTTCTTT. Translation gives CSVVTGRNTEAFF.